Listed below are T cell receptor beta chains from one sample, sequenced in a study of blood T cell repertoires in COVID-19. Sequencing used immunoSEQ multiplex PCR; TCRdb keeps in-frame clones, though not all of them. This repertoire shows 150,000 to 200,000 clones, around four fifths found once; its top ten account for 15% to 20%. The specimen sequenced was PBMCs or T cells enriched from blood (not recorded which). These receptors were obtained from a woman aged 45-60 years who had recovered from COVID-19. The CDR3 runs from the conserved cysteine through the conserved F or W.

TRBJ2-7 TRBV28 CASSSIAGGLREQYF
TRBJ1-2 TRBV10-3 CAISERARDSHYTF
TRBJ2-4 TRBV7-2 CATAQDGAKNIQYF
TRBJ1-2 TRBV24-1 CATSGWEGYGYTF
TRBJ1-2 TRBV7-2 CASSPGTGYGYTF
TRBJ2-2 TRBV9 CASSLGLGGTGELFF
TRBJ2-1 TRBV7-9 CASSSGSAYNEQFF
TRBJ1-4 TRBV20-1 CSASVGASGNEKLFF
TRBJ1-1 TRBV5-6 CASSSGQYLNTEAFF
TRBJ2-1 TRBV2 CASSEGRFNNEQFF
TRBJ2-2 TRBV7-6 CASSFGGRDPGELFF
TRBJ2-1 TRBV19 CASSIGANNNEQFF
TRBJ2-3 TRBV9 CASSLRLATDTQYF
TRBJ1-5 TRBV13 CASSLGRGGHQHF
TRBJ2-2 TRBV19 CASSRYRTPNTGELFF
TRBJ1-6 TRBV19 CASSMRGENSPLHF
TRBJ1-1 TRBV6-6 CASTLLGSNTEAFF
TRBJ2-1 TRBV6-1 CASSENSNRGLGDEQFF
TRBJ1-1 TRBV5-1 CASSRTGAEAFF
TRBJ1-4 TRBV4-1 CASSQPPGGPRKLFF
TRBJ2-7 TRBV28 CASRVGGTDSYEQYF
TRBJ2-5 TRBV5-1 CASSLATTNGETQYF
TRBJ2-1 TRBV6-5 CASSLAGMASLAVF
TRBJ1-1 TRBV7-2 CASSGQGAPNTEAFF
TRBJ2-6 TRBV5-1 CASSLMGLTSGANVLTF
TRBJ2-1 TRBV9 CASSKSRRTGDEQFF
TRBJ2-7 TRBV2 CASSSQGGAYEQYF
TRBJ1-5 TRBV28 CASSLSPIGQPQHF
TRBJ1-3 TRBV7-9 CASSFGADIYF
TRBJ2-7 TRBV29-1 CSVYLAGSSYEQYF
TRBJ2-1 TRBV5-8 CASSLLAGGSEQFF
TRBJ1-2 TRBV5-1 CASSSSGGNVGYTF
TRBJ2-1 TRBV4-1 CASSTTGKNTYNEQFF
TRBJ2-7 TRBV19 CASSPPGTADEQYF
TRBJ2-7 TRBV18 CASSPKLTGAHEQYF
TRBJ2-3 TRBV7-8 CASSFRISGIRSQDTQYF
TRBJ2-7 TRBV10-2 CASTLAGASSYEQYF
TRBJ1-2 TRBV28 CASSSRWGYTF
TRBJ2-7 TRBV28 CASSSNRASGSYEQYF
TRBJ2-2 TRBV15 CATSRSKNTGELFF
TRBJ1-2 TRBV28 CASSWGQHYGYTF
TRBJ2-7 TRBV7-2 CASSLSGSGEQYF
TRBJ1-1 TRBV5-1 CASSLGDRHTEAFF
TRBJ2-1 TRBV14 CASSQASIFNEQFF
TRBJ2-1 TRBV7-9 CASTLGLAGVLYSYNEQFF